The clone carrying this TCR beta chain was recorded many times. Its specificity is not known. The CDR3 is made up of 15 amino acids. V lost 6 bases and J lost 7; bases outside the gene matches: 9. Germline V lookup: CDR1 MNHEY, CDR2 SMNVEV (reference sequence). TCRdb analysed the 5' RACE reads with MiXCR anew, one entry per CDR3 protein. Of roughly 570,000 distinct CDR3 sequences in the sample, around 9.6% were seen once. These data originate in a study of identical twins. Study findings and constraints: For cord blood, abundant beta clonotypes had fewer insertions, unlike memory repertoires, which showed none. Partly confounded zero-insertion analyses could result from invariant MAIT and iNKT cells. The study found excess low generation probability among twin-shared out-of-frame alpha sequences.

These sequences were also reported in another study, on yellow fever vaccine responses in identical twins. From that report: Reportedly, twins showed a vaccine T cell response that looked partly convergent and partly personalized.

This TCR was sampled from a woman younger than 30 in good health. V usage is TRBV27 and J usage is TRBJ2-1; 10 nucleotides match TRBD2. The sample consisted of PBMCs. CDR3 protein: CASRRLAGWGNEQFF. The CDR3 region has the DNA TGTGCCAGCAGACGACTAGCGGGCTGGGGTAATGAGCAGTTCTTC.